The T cell receptor beta chain described here comes from a study of blood T cell repertoires in COVID-19. Turning to the study itself: Samples representing acute and convalescent COVID-19 were sourced from the United States, Italy and Spain. T cells, B-cell-depleted T cells, or PBMCs provided the cDNA or gDNA that served as material.

Clones were read by immunoSEQ multiplex PCR, and TCRdb kept only the in-frame ones, dropping some. The sample holds around 390,000 clones, around 87% seen once. The length of the CDR3 is 14 residues. Trimming shortened V by 5 bases and J by 4 bases, and 12 bases separated the two germline ends. Germline assignment: CDR1 SGHDN and CDR2 FVKESK. Participants, 18 to 89 years old, spanned around 26 US areas. This TCR was sampled from a woman between 45 and 60 years old who had recovered from COVID-19. This sequence joins TRBV14 and TRBJ1-3; D gene ambiguous. Sample: PBMCs or T cells enriched from blood (not recorded which). CDR3 bases: TGTGCCAGCAGCAAGGCAGGCGAAGGAAACACCATATATTTT. This codes for CASSKAGEGNTIYF.